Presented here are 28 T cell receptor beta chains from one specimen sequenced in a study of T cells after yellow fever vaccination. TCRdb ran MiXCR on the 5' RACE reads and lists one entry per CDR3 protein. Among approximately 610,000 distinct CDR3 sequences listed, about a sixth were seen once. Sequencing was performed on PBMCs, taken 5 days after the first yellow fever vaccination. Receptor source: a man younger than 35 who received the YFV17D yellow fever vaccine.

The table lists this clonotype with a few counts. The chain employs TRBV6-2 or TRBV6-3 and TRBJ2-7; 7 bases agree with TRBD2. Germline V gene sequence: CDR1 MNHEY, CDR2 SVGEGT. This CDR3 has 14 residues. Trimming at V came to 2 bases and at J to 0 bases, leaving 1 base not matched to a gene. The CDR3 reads CASSYGTTSYEQYF. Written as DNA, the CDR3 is TGTGCCAGCAGTTACGGGACTACCTCCTACGAGCAGTACTTC.

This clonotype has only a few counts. In DNA form, the CDR3 reads TGTGCCAGCAGCGTAGGAGGGGGTGGAGGGACCCAGTACTTC. This encodes CASSVGGGGGTQYF. V and J are TRBV9 and TRBJ2-5; perhaps TRBD1 as D (6 bases). CDR1 is SGDLS, CDR2 YYNGEE, per germline. The length of the CDR3 is 14 residues. Trimming removed 0 bases from V and 7 bases from J, with 13 bases in between.

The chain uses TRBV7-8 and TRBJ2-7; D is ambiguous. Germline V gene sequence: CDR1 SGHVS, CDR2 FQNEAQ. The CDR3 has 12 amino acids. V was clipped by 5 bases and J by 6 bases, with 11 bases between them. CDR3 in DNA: TGTGCCAGCAGCGAACAAGGACCCGAGCAGTACGTC. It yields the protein CASSEQGPEQYV.

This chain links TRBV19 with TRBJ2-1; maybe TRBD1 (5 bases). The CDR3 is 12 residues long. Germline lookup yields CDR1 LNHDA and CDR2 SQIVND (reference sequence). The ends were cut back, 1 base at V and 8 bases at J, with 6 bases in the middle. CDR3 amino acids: CASSIGGYEQFF. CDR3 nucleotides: TGTGCCAGTAGTATAGGGGGCTATGAGCAGTTCTTC.

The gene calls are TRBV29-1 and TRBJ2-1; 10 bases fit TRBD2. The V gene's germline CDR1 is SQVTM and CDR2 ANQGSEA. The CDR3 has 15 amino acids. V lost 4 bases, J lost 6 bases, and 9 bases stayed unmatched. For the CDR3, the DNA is TGCAGCGTTGGGCTAGCGGGGGATCAAAGCAATGAGCAGTTCTTC. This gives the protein CSVGLAGDQSNEQFF.

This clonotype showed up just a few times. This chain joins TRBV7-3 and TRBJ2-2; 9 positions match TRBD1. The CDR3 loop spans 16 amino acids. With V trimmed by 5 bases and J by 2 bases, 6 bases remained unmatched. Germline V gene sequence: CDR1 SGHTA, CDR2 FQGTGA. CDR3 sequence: CASSRWDRDNTGELFF. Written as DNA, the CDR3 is TGTGCCAGCAGCCGGTGGGACAGGGACAACACCGGGGAGCTGTTTTTT.

Written as DNA, the CDR3 is TGTGCCAGCAGTTACTACAGACAGGGGCCTGGGCCCCAGCATTTT. Amino acids: CASSYYRQGPGPQHF. The J gene is TRBJ1-5, the V gene TRBV6-2 or TRBV6-3, with TRBD1 matching over 8 bases. Germline values: CDR1 MNHEY, CDR2 SVGEGT. The length of the CDR3 is 15 residues. The J segment lost 9 bases and the V segment lost 1 base, leaving 8 bases of the junction unmatched.

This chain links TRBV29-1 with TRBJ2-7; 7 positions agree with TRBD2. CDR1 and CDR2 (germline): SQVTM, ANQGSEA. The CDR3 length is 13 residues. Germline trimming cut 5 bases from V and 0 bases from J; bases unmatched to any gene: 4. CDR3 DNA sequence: TGCAGCGTTTGGGGGGGGGGCTCCTACGAGCAGTACTTC. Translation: CSVWGGGSYEQYF.

CDR3 in amino acids: CASSSATPPGSPLHF. CDR3 nucleotide sequence: TGTGCCAGCAGCTCGGCGACACCCCCAGGGTCACCCCTCCACTTT. The chain combines TRBV7-6 with TRBJ1-6; D perhaps matches TRBD1 (5 bases). The CDR3 contains 15 residues. V lost 4 bases and J lost 10, with 17 bases in between. CDR1 SGHVS and CDR2 FNYEAQ come from the germline V gene.

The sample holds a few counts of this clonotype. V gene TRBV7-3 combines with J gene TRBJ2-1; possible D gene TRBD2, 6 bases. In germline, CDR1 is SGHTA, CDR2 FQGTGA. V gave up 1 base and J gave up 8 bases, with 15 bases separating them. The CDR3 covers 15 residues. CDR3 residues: CASSLRGGVRYEQFF. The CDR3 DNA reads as TGTGCCAGCAGCTTAAGGGGCGGGGTAAGGTATGAGCAGTTCTTC.

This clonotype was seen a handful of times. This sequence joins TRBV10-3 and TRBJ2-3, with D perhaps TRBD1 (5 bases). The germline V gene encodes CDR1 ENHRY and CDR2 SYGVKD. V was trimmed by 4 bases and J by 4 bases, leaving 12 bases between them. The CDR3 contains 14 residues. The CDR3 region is CAISGGGASDTQYF. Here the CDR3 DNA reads TGTGCCATCAGTGGCGGTGGGGCCTCAGATACGCAGTATTTT.

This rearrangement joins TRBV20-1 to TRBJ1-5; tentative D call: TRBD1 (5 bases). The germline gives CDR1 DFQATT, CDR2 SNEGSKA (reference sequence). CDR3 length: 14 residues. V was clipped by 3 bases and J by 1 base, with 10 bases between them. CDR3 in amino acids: CSARPGDSNQPQHF. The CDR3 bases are TGCAGTGCTAGGCCGGGGGACAGCAATCAGCCCCAGCATTTT.

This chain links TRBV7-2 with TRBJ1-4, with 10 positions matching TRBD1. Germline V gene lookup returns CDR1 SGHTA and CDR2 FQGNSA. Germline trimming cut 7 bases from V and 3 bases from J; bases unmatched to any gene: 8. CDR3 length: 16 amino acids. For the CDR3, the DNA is TGTGCCAGCACCAGAGACAGGGGGCAGGCTAATGAAAAACTGTTTTTT. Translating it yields CASTRDRGQANEKLFF.

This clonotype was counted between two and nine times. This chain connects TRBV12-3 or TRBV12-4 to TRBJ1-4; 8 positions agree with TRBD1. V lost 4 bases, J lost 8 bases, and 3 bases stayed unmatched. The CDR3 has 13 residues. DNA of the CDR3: TGTGCCAGCAGTTCCGCAGGGGGCGAAAAACTGTTTTTT. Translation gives CASSSAGGEKLFF.

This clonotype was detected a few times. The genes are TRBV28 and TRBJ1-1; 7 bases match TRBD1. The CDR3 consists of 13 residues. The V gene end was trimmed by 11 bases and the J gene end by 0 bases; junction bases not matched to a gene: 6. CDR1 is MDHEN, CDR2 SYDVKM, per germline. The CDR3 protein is CAEQGNMNTEAFF. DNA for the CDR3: TGTGCCGAACAGGGGAACATGAACACTGAAGCTTTCTTT.

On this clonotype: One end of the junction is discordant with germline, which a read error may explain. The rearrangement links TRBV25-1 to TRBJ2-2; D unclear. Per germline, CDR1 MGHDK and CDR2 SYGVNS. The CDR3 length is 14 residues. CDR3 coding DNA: TGCGAAGGCACCCAACGAGGTTGGGCCGGGGAGCTGTTTTTT. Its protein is CEGTQRGWAGELFF.

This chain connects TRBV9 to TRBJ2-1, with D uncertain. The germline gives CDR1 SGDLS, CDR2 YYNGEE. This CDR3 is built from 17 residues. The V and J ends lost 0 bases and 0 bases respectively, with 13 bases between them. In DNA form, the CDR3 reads TGTGCCAGCAGCGTAGAGGGAAGTTCCCTCTCCTACAATGAGCAGTTCTTC. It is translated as CASSVEGSSLSYNEQFF.

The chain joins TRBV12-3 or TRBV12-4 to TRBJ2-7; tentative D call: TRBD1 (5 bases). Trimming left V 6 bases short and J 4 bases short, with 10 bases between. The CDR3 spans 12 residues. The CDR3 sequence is CASSRQFYEQYF. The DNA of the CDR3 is TGTGCCAGCAGCCGACAGTTTTACGAGCAGTACTTC.

In DNA, the CDR3 is TGTGCCAGCAGCGATCCCAGGCCGGGCACCGGGGAGCTGTTTTTT. Translation gives CASSDPRPGTGELFF. The chain joins TRBV7-2 to TRBJ2-2, with unresolved D. The germline V gene encodes CDR1 SGHTA and CDR2 FQGNSA. The CDR3 loop spans 15 amino acids. Trimming shortened V by 5 bases and J by 4 bases, and 14 bases separated the two germline ends.

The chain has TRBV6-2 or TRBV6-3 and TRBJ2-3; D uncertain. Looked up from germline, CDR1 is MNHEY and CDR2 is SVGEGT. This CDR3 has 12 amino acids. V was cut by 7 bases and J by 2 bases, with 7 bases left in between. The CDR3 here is CASTTYTDTQYF. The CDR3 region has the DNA TGTGCCAGCACTACTTACACAGATACGCAGTATTTT.

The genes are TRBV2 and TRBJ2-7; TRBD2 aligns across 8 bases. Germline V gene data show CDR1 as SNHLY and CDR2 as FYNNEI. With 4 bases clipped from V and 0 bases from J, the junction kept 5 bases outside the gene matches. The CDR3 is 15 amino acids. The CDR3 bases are TGTGCCAGCAGTGGCGGGGGGAGGAGCTCCTACGAGCAGTACTTC. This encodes CASSGGGRSSYEQYF.

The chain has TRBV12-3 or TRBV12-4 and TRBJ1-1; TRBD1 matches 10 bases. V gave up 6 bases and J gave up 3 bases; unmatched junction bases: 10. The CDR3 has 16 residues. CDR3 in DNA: TGTGCCAGCAGCCAGGGACAGGGGCTTTTTTACACTGAAGCTTTCTTT. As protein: CASSQGQGLFYTEAFF.

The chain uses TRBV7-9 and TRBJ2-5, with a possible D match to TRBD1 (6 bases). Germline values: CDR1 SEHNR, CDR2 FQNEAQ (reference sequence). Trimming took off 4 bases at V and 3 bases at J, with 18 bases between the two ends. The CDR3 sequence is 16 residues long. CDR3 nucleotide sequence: TGTGCCAGCAGCTCAATTTCTTCGACAGGTGAAGAGACCCAGTACTTC. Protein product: CASSSISSTGEETQYF.

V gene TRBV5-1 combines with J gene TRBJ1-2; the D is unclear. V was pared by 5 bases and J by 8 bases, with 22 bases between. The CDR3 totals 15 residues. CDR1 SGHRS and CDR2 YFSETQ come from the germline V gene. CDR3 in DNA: TGCGCCAGCAGGAATGCAAGCCACAGCCCGGGGGGCTACACCTTC. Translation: CASRNASHSPGGYTF.

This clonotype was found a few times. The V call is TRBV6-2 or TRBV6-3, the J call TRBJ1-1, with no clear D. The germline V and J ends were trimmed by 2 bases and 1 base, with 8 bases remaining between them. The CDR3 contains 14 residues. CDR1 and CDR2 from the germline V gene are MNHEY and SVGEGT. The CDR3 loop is CASSYGRTNTEAFF. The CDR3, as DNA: TGTGCCAGCAGTTACGGTAGGACGAACACTGAAGCTTTCTTT.

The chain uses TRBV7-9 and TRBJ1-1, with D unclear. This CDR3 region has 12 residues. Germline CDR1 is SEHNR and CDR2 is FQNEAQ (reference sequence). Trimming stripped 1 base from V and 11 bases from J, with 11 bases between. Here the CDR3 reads CASSLGYQVAFF. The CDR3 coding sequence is TGTGCCAGCAGCTTAGGGTACCAGGTCGCTTTCTTT.

The CDR3 reads CATSSSGGQGLTGYTF. The CDR3 DNA reads as TGTGCCACCAGCAGTTCGGGGGGACAGGGTTTGACTGGCTACACCTTC. The chain employs TRBV15 and TRBJ1-2; 9 bases are shared with TRBD1. Germline V CDR1 and CDR2: LNHNV, YYDKDF (reference sequence). V lost 3 bases to trimming and J lost 7 bases; unmatched junction nucleotides: 12. The CDR3 consists of 16 residues.

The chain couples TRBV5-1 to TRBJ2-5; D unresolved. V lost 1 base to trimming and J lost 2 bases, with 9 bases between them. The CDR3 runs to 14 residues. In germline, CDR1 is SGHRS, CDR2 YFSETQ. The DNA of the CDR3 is TGCGCCAGCAGCTTGCCGGCGGATCAAGAGACCCAGTACTTC. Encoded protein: CASSLPADQETQYF.